These 28 T cell receptor beta chains share one sample of origin, sequenced in a study of metastatic and nonmetastatic thyroid tumors. TCRdb redid the clone calls on the PCR reads using MiXCR. The repertoire includes about 13,000 clones, approximately 22% of them detected once, and 3.6% sits in the top ten. All patients were treatment-naive before thyroid surgery. Sequenced: blood. These receptors were obtained from a female donor with papillary thyroid cancer or a benign thyroid nodule (not recorded which). Some clones in this sample may be carry-over from other donors' samples.

This clone is labeled medium-sized. The gene calls are TRBV28 and TRBJ1-2; 7 positions match TRBD1. Per the germline V gene, CDR1 is MDHEN and CDR2 is SYDVKM. The CDR3 has 14 residues. V lost 5 bases, J lost 4 bases, and 7 bases stayed unmatched. The CDR3 is CASSPRQGGYGYTF. CDR3 sequence (DNA): TGTGCCAGCAGTCCACGACAGGGAGGCTATGGCTACACCTTC.

By sample fraction, this clone is medium-sized. The chain links TRBV6-5 to TRBJ2-2; D is possibly TRBD2 (5 bases). The V gene lost 0 bases and the J gene lost 6 bases, with 8 bases spanning the gap. The CDR3 has 14 amino acids. Germline-derived CDR1 and CDR2 are MNHEY and SVGAGI. CDR3 protein: CASSYSTRPGELFF. The CDR3 DNA follows: TGTGCCAGCAGTTACTCCACTAGGCCCGGGGAGCTGTTTTTT.

Concerning this clone itself: This may stem from a read error, because a much larger clone lies one nucleotide away. J is TRBJ2-4 and V is TRBV7-2; 12 bases agree with TRBD2. The CDR3 length is 16 residues. Germline V gene lookup returns CDR1 SGHTA and CDR2 FQGNSA. CDR3 nucleotide sequence: TGTGCCAGCAGCTTAGGGCCGGGACTAGCGGGTATCATTAAGTACTTC. Residues: CASSLGPGLAGIIKYF.

This clone was counted ten times or more. CDR3 residues: CASSQGLTSTNTGELFF. Written as DNA, the CDR3 is TGTGCCAGCAGCCAGGGGTTGACTTCTACGAACACCGGGGAGCTGTTTTTT. This chain uses TRBV14 with TRBJ2-2; D gene unclear. The CDR3 runs to 17 residues. Deletions cut 3 bases from V and 0 bases from J, with 14 bases between. Germline V lookup: CDR1 SGHDN, CDR2 FVKESK.

This clone occurred many times. The chain carries TRBV10-1 and TRBJ2-1, with TRBD2 as a possible D gene (5 bases). V was pared by 5 bases and J by 7 bases, with 15 bases between. Per the germline V gene, CDR1 is WNHNN and CDR2 is SYGVQD (reference sequence). This CDR3 has 14 amino acids. The CDR3 sequence: CASSKTTRGNEQFF. In nucleotides, the CDR3 is TGCGCCAGCAGTAAGACGACTCGAGGGAATGAGCAGTTCTTC.

J is TRBJ2-3 and V is TRBV20-1, with 11 nucleotides matching TRBD2. This CDR3 is 17 amino acids long. Germline V gene lookup returns CDR1 DFQATT and CDR2 SNEGSKA (reference sequence). The V and J ends lost 6 bases and 2 bases, in that order; junction bases with no gene match: 13. Here the CDR3 DNA reads TGCAGTGCCGAGGGTGTAGCGGGAGGGGAAAACACAGATACGCAGTATTTT. It translates to CSAEGVAGGENTDTQYF.

In this sample, this clone is medium-sized. The rearrangement joins TRBV6-1 to TRBJ1-2, with 7 positions matching TRBD1. The CDR3 consists of 12 residues. Germline V CDR1 and CDR2: MNHNS, SASEGT. Trimming removed 10 bases from V and 2 bases from J; junction bases left unmatched: 4. As DNA, the CDR3 is TGTGCCACCAAGACAGGGAACTATGGCTACACCTTC. Translated: CATKTGNYGYTF.

V usage is TRBV20-1 and J usage is TRBJ1-2, with TRBD1 identical over 7 bases. CDR3 size: 17 residues. From germline, CDR1 is DFQATT and CDR2 SNEGSKA (reference sequence). V shed 3 bases, J shed 7 bases, and the junction held 20 bases outside the gene matches. The CDR3 is CSAREQTGPLARSGYTF. The CDR3 DNA reads as TGCAGTGCTAGGGAACAGACAGGGCCCCTGGCTAGGTCTGGCTACACCTTC.

V usage is TRBV5-5 and J usage is TRBJ2-7, with D possibly matching TRBD2 (6 bases). Germline V gives CDR1 SGHKS, CDR2 YYEKEE (reference sequence). The CDR3 has 15 amino acids. V gave up 4 bases and J gave up 0 bases, with 14 bases separating them. The CDR3 nucleotides read TGTGCCAGCAGCCCCGGGCGGGGCAACTCCTACGAGCAGTACTTC. Translation: CASSPGRGNSYEQYF.

This clone was observed many times. The CDR3 sequence: CASSEGQGIYVSQPQHF. For the CDR3, the DNA is TGTGCCAGCAGCGAAGGACAGGGAATTTATGTAAGCCAGCCCCAGCATTTT. This sequence joins TRBV7-8 and TRBJ1-5, with 8 bases lining up with TRBD1. Germline assignment: CDR1 SGHVS and CDR2 FQNEAQ. Germline trimming cut 5 bases from V and 7 bases from J; bases unmatched to any gene: 16. CDR3 length: 17 amino acids.

The table lists this clone with many counts. The V and J genes are TRBV5-6 and TRBJ1-2; the D gene is possibly TRBD1 (6 bases). CDR3 length: 14 amino acids. V was shortened by 3 bases and J by 5 bases, with 14 bases between the two germline ends. The germline V gene has CDR1 SGHDT and CDR2 YYEEEE. For the CDR3, the DNA is TGTGCCAGCAGCTCGATTGACAGGAGGTATGGCTACACCTTC. Translating gives CASSSIDRRYGYTF.

This clone appeared many times. The chain couples TRBV2 to TRBJ1-1; tentative D call: TRBD1 (5 bases). This CDR3 spans 12 amino acids. Germline loops: CDR1 SNHLY, CDR2 FYNNEI. The V and J ends lost 6 bases and 0 bases respectively, with 5 bases between them. CDR3 residues: CASRGVNTEAFF. The CDR3 nucleotides read TGTGCCAGCAGAGGGGTGAACACTGAAGCTTTCTTT.

In this sample, this clone turned up many times. The chain has TRBV5-4 and TRBJ2-3; TRBD2 might be the D (6 bases). CDR3 length: 14 amino acids. V lost 6 bases and J lost 3, with 14 bases in between. Germline V CDR1 and CDR2: SGHNT, YYREEE (reference sequence). CDR3 loop: CASNPGTLTDTQYF. DNA of the CDR3: TGTGCCAGCAACCCCGGGACTCTAACAGATACGCAGTATTTT.

There are many counts of this clone. This chain joins TRBV3-1 and TRBJ2-7; D not certain. CDR1 and CDR2 from the germline V gene are LGHDT and YNNKEL (reference sequence). V lost 1 base and J 10 bases, leaving 11 bases between the germline ends. The CDR3 contains 12 residues. The CDR3 protein is CASSQGLSAQYV. The CDR3 bases are TGTGCCAGCAGCCAAGGTCTCTCGGCACAGTACGTC.

The rearrangement uses TRBV18 and TRBJ1-1; perhaps TRBD1 as D (5 bases). V was cut by 2 bases and J by 5 bases, with 15 bases left in between. Germline loops: CDR1 KGHSH, CDR2 LQKENI. This CDR3 region has 15 residues. CDR3 loop: CASSPDRTTWTEAFF. For the CDR3, the DNA is TGTGCCAGCTCACCAGATCGGACAACGTGGACTGAAGCTTTCTTT.

Judged by abundance, this clone is medium-sized. The V gene is TRBV27, the J gene TRBJ1-2; D perhaps matches TRBD1 (6 bases). The CDR3 is made up of 15 amino acids. Looked up from germline, CDR1 is MNHEY and CDR2 is SMNVEV (reference sequence). V dropped 5 bases and J dropped 6 bases, with 19 bases sitting between them. CDR3 in amino acids: CASSPLQSRGHGYTF. As DNA, the CDR3 is TGTGCCAGCAGTCCCCTCCAGAGCAGGGGACATGGCTACACCTTC.

This clone is deemed medium-sized. J is TRBJ1-1 and V is TRBV19; maybe TRBD1 (6 bases). This CDR3 region has 15 residues. The V and J ends lost 1 base and 1 base respectively, with 10 bases between them. The germline V gene has CDR1 LNHDA and CDR2 SQIVND (reference sequence). CDR3 nucleotides: TGTGCCAGTAGTATAGTAGGGACACCGAACACTGAAGCTTTCTTT. Translated: CASSIVGTPNTEAFF.

The table lists this clone with a few counts. At one of its ends the junction is not consistent with the germline gene, which may arise from a read error. The genes are TRBV6-1 and TRBJ1-2; D perhaps matches TRBD1 (6 bases). Germline values: CDR1 MNHNS, CDR2 SASEGT. This CDR3 has 14 amino acids. In DNA form, the CDR3 reads TGTGCCGGCAGTATTGACAGGATCAACTATGGCTACACCTTC. Protein: CAGSIDRINYGYTF.

This clone was recorded a few times. A single base separates this from a much larger clone, so it may be a read error. The same CDR3 is also encoded by other DNA sequences in this sample. The chain uses TRBV18 and TRBJ1-1; TRBD1 agrees at 7 bases. V lost 3 bases and J lost 5; bases outside the gene matches: 15. The CDR3 has 17 amino acids. Germline V gives CDR1 KGHSH, CDR2 LQKENI. CDR3 in amino acids: CASSPGRTRGLGTEAFF. CDR3 bases: TGTGCCAGCTCACCGGGAAGAACGAGGGGGCTCGGGACTGAAGCTTTCTTT.

This clone was seen more than once but under ten times. It may be a read error: a sequence one base away is much more abundant. In this CDR3 the conserved last residue, phenylalanine or tryptophan, is missing, so a read error is likely. V usage is TRBV4-2 and J usage is TRBJ1-5; maybe TRBD1 (6 bases). V lost 5 bases and J lost 4, with 9 bases in between. CDR3 size: 13 residues. In germline, CDR1 is LGHNA, CDR2 YNFKEQ. This chain's CDR3 is CASSTDRNQPQHS. The CDR3 nucleotides read TGTGCCAGCAGCACAGACAGGAATCAGCCCCAGCATTCT.

This clone was recorded at least ten times. The chain carries TRBV4-1 and TRBJ2-3; the D is unclear. Between the trimmed V and J ends, which lost 0 bases and 6 bases, there was a span of 4 bases. The CDR3 is 12 residues long. Germline assignment: CDR1 MGHRA and CDR2 YSYEKL. CDR3 nucleotide sequence: TGCGCCAGCAGCCAAGATCGGGATACGCAGTATTTT. This translates into CASSQDRDTQYF.

This clone occurred many times. The J gene is TRBJ2-2, the V gene TRBV5-1; TRBD2 matches at 13 bases. Germline V gene sequence: CDR1 SGHRS, CDR2 YFSETQ. The CDR3 loop spans 18 amino acids. V lost 4 bases to trimming and J lost 0 bases; unmatched junction nucleotides: 6. CDR3 in DNA: TGCGCCAGCAGCACCGGACTAGCGGGGGCCGCGAACACCGGGGAGCTGTTTTTT. Translation gives CASSTGLAGAANTGELFF.

In this sample, this clone turned up many times. The V and J genes are TRBV9 and TRBJ1-1; D is ambiguous. The CDR3 runs to 15 residues. Per germline, CDR1 SGDLS and CDR2 YYNGEE. V dropped 0 bases and J dropped 4 bases, with 13 bases sitting between them. The CDR3 is CASSVGADRSTEAFF. CDR3 DNA sequence: TGTGCCAGCAGCGTAGGGGCGGACCGGAGCACTGAAGCTTTCTTT.

About this clone: A junction boundary mismatches the germline segment, possibly from a read error. This chain uses TRBV13 with TRBJ2-7; 8 positions agree with TRBD2. The CDR3 loop spans 16 amino acids. Germline CDR1 PRHDT, CDR2 FYEKMQ (reference sequence). The CDR3 loop is CVSSFGGGLGTYEQYF. For the CDR3, the DNA is TGTGTCAGCAGCTTCGGAGGGGGACTAGGAACCTACGAGCAGTACTTC.

A few counts support this clone. The chain recombines TRBV6-1 with TRBJ2-7; perhaps TRBD2 as D (5 bases). Trimming shortened V by 8 bases and J by 2 bases, and 19 bases separated the two germline ends. Per germline, CDR1 MNHNS and CDR2 SASEGT. The CDR3 has 15 residues. CDR3 region: CASWPGGVGTYEQYF. The CDR3 DNA sequence: TGTGCCAGCTGGCCCGGAGGTGTCGGAACCTACGAGCAGTACTTC.

The chain employs TRBV27 and TRBJ1-6, with D unresolved. In germline, CDR1 is MNHEY, CDR2 SMNVEV (reference sequence). The CDR3 covers 13 residues. V was shortened by 6 bases and J by 4 bases, with 7 bases between the two germline ends. The CDR3 loop reads CASSPIYNSPLHF. CDR3 coding DNA: TGTGCCAGCAGCCCTATTTATAATTCACCCCTCCACTTT.

In DNA form, the CDR3 reads TGCGCCAGCAGTCCCCGTGGGGGTCGCAATGAGCAGTTCTTC. It codes for CASSPRGGRNEQFF. The chain recombines TRBV5-1 with TRBJ2-1; D assignment may be TRBD1 or TRBD2 (5 bases each). Germline V lookup: CDR1 SGHRS, CDR2 YFSETQ. V was shortened by 5 bases and J by 6 bases, with 15 bases between the two germline ends. The CDR3 length is 14 residues.

This clone was counted ten times or more. CDR3 residues: CASSLMGQSSYNEQFF. CDR3 bases: TGTGCCAGCAGCTTAATGGGACAGAGCTCCTACAATGAGCAGTTCTTC. V usage is TRBV7-3 and J usage is TRBJ2-1, with TRBD1 identical over 7 bases. The CDR3 contains 16 residues. With V trimmed by 1 base and J by 0 bases, 3 bases remained unmatched. Germline lookup yields CDR1 SGHTA and CDR2 FQGTGA.